Given below is one T cell receptor beta chain in context. Trimming took off 2 bases at V and 8 bases at J, with 12 bases between the two ends. Germline CDR1 SQVTM, CDR2 ANQGSEA. There are 12 residues in the CDR3. This sample is drawn from a study of multiple sclerosis patients with progressive multifocal leukoencephalopathy. Libraries were prepared by immunoSEQ multiplex PCR; TCRdb keeps only in-frame clonotypes and omits some of them. In the table there are tens of thousands of clones, roughly 87% of which are singletons. Regarding time point: time of PML onset. The sample was PBMCs, taken from a patient treated with natalizumab. This chain joins TRBV29-1 and TRBJ1-2; D gene ambiguous. The TCR originated in a human donor with progressive multifocal leukoencephalopathy. The CDR3 is CSVERTGVGYTF. Here the CDR3 DNA reads TGCAGCGTTGAACGGACCGGCGTGGGCTACACCTTC.